Sequencing of this T cell receptor (beta chain) was carried out in a study of brain T cells in children with intractable seizures. Only cases whose brain tissue showed the highest T cell transcript signatures were sequenced. Note on this clone: Its antigen is still unknown.

Study-level findings and limits: Pre- and post-surgery blood differed in depth, so pre-surgery absences may be undersampling. Viral specificity was inferred only from CDR3 similarity; HCMV serostatus was unknown.

Measured with immunoSEQ multiplex PCR; TCRdb has only the in-frame clones, and not every one. In the table there are under 150,000 clones, around 94% of which are singletons. CDR1 MGHRA and CDR2 YSYEKL come from the germline V gene. V shed 0 bases and J shed 0 bases, with 3 bases lying between them. The CDR3 is 14 amino acids. The chain carries TRBV4-1 and TRBJ1-3; D is unclear. Sequencing was performed on peripheral blood, taken at surgery. The sequence came from a boy in the first two years of life with hemimegalencephaly and intractable seizures. CDR3 region: CASSQDSSGNTIYF. The CDR3 DNA reads TGCGCCAGCAGCCAAGACAGCTCTGGAAACACCATATATTTT.